This T cell receptor (beta chain) is from a study of blood T cell repertoires in COVID-19. As for the study in general: Acute and convalescent COVID-19 samples came from the United States, Italy and Spain.

Sequencing was performed with immunoSEQ multiplex PCR; in TCRdb, only in-frame clones are kept and a portion is missing. The sample contains some 87,000 clones, roughly 80% of which appear only once. This CDR3 is built from 16 residues. The junction had 6 bases not matched to a gene; V was cut back by 0 bases and J by 5 bases. Germline V gives CDR1 SGDLS, CDR2 YYNGEE. This chain connects TRBV9 to TRBJ2-3, with TRBD2 matching 10 bases. This clonotype was sampled from a man older than 75 with active or convalescent COVID-19. The sample was peripheral blood. CDR3 coding DNA: TGTGCCAGCAGCGTAGTGTCAGCTAGCGGGGGAGATACGCAGTATTTT. Its translation: CASSVVSASGGDTQYF.